The 11 T cell receptor beta chains below were found in one sample sequenced in a study of cytomegalovirus exposure and HLA in healthy donors. The primer mix had 60 Vbeta and 13 Jbeta primers. The assay was immunoSEQ multiplex PCR, and TCRdb's table has in-frame clones only and misses some. The data contain more than 60,000 clones, approximately 80% of them singletons. Sequencing was carried out using PBMCs. The receptors derive from a young man in good health and CMV-seronegative.

This rearrangement joins TRBV19 to TRBJ2-1, with 8 bases fitting TRBD1. The CDR3 loop spans 14 amino acids. Germline V gives CDR1 LNHDA, CDR2 SQIVND (reference sequence). Trimming cost V 5 bases and J 4 bases; bases outside gene matches: 4. DNA of the CDR3: TGTGCCAGTAGTGACCGGGACAGGTACAATGAGCAGTTCTTC. Translated: CASSDRDRYNEQFF.

The chain carries TRBV11-2 and TRBJ2-7; the D gene is possibly TRBD1 (7 bases). Germline loops: CDR1 SGHAT, CDR2 FQNNGV. Deletions cut 5 bases from V and 2 bases from J, with 13 bases between. The CDR3 extends over 14 amino acids. CDR3 sequence reads: CASSETRGAYEQYV. The CDR3 DNA reads TGTGCCAGCAGCGAAACCAGGGGGGCCTACGAGCAGTACGTC.

The chain has TRBV18 and TRBJ1-2; unclear D gene. V lost 3 bases and J lost 0, with 17 bases in between. Germline V lookup: CDR1 KGHSH, CDR2 LQKENI. This CDR3 has 17 residues. CDR3: CASSPSGWVVPNYGYTF. The CDR3 bases are TGTGCCAGCTCACCCAGCGGGTGGGTTGTCCCTAACTATGGCTACACCTTC.

The chain couples TRBV25-1 to TRBJ2-2, with 9 nucleotides matching TRBD1. V was pared by 7 bases and J by 6 bases, with 6 bases of the junction left unmatched. In germline, CDR1 is MGHDK, CDR2 SYGVNS. The CDR3 contains 14 residues. CDR3 in DNA: TGTGCCAGCAAGGGACAGGGATCTTCCGGGGAGCTGTTTTTT. It translates to CASKGQGSSGELFF.

This clone has just a few counts. V usage is TRBV5-1 and J usage is TRBJ2-1; 7 nucleotides align to TRBD2. The CDR3 is 13 amino acids. Unmatched junction bases numbered 1, after V lost 2 bases and J lost 5 bases. Per germline, CDR1 SGHRS and CDR2 YFSETQ. This chain's CDR3 is CASSFTSDNEQFF. CDR3 sequence (DNA): TGCGCCAGCAGCTTCACTAGCGACAATGAGCAGTTCTTC. Full variable domain (rest looked up from reference TRBV5-1 and TRBJ2-1): KAGVTQTPRYLIKTRGQQVTLSCSPISGHRSVSWYQQTPGQGLQFLFEYFSETQRNKGNFPGRFSGRQFSNSRSEMNVSTLELGDSALYLCASSFTSDNEQFFGPGTRLTVL.

The J gene is TRBJ1-2, the V gene TRBV6-1; 8 positions match TRBD1. There are 14 residues in the CDR3. The junction had 6 bases not matched to a gene; V was cut back by 6 bases and J by 3 bases. The germline V gene encodes CDR1 MNHNS and CDR2 SASEGT. The chain's CDR3 is CASSETGAHYGYTF. DNA for the CDR3: TGTGCCAGCAGCGAGACAGGGGCACACTATGGCTACACCTTC.

The V gene is TRBV5-6, the J gene TRBJ1-3; the match to TRBD1 covers 7 bases. Germline-derived CDR1 and CDR2 are SGHDT and YYEEEE. CDR3 length: 17 amino acids. V trimming: 3 bases; J trimming: 2 bases; junction bases outside the gene matches: 11. The chain's CDR3 is CASSWGPTGAAGNTIYF. CDR3 nucleotide sequence: TGTGCCAGCAGCTGGGGCCCAACAGGGGCGGCTGGAAACACCATATATTTT.

V and J are TRBV27 and TRBJ1-2, with 7 bases aligning to TRBD1. V was pared by 6 bases and J by 6 bases, with 10 bases of the junction left unmatched. The germline gives CDR1 MNHEY, CDR2 SMNVEV (reference sequence). The CDR3 runs 14 residues. This CDR3 reads CASSEDRDGNGYTF. In DNA form, the CDR3 reads TGTGCCAGCAGCGAAGACAGGGATGGTAATGGCTACACCTTC.

The V call is TRBV7-8, the J call TRBJ1-6, with D maybe TRBD1 (6 bases). This CDR3 is built from 16 residues. Trimming cost V 1 base and J 2 bases, with 9 bases left between them. The germline V gene has CDR1 SGHVS and CDR2 FQNEAQ. The CDR3 reads CASSLGQATYNSPLHF. The CDR3 nucleotides read TGTGCCAGCAGCTTAGGACAGGCAACCTATAATTCACCCCTCCACTTT.

CDR3 DNA: TGTGCCAGCAGTTACCAGGGGGGCTTATTGGATGGCTACACCTTC. Its translation is CASSYQGGLLDGYTF. V and J are TRBV28 and TRBJ1-2; 7 bases agree with TRBD1. Germline CDR1 is MDHEN and CDR2 is SYDVKM. The V gene end was trimmed by 4 bases and the J gene end by 6 bases; junction bases not matched to a gene: 11. The length of the CDR3 is 15 residues.

This clone was picked up one time. The V call is TRBV2, the J call TRBJ2-6; perhaps TRBD2 as D (5 bases). The germline V and J ends were trimmed by 7 bases and 0 bases, with 13 bases remaining between them. This CDR3 has 16 amino acids. Germline V gives CDR1 SNHLY, CDR2 FYNNEI. DNA of the CDR3: TGTGCCAGCATTGGACCTAGCTCCTCTGGGGCCAACGTCCTGACTTTC. This gives the protein CASIGPSSSGANVLTF.